The 5 T cell receptor beta chains in this list originate from one sample, sequenced in a study of control samples from healthy donors and cancer patients. Generated by immunoSEQ multiplex PCR, the TCRdb table keeps only in-frame clones and is missing some. The sample has roughly 83,000 clones; about four fifths are singletons. Sequenced input: blood. The receptors were gathered from a woman aged 60-75 years in good health.

This chain joins TRBV5-1 and TRBJ1-5; D gene ambiguous. V lost 4 bases and J 4 bases, leaving 15 bases between the germline ends. This CDR3 has 15 residues. CDR1 SGHRS and CDR2 YFSETQ come from the germline V gene. The CDR3 is CASSPGMNRNQPQHF. In DNA, the CDR3 is TGCGCCAGCAGCCCGGGAATGAATCGAAATCAGCCCCAGCATTTT.

This chain links TRBV5-6 with TRBJ1-2, with TRBD1 as a possible D gene (5 bases). The CDR3 consists of 12 residues. Deletions cut 4 bases from V and 8 bases from J, with 12 bases between. From germline, CDR1 is SGHDT and CDR2 YYEEEE. The CDR3: CASSVRVVGYTF. The CDR3 region has the DNA TGTGCCAGCAGCGTCAGGGTGGTAGGCTACACCTTC.

The chain links TRBV5-4 to TRBJ2-1; 8 nucleotides align to TRBD2. The CDR3 has 17 amino acids. Germline CDR1 SGHNT, CDR2 YYREEE (reference sequence). V was pared by 3 bases and J by 3 bases, with 11 bases of the junction left unmatched. This chain's CDR3 is CASSSSPLAGDYNEQFF. The CDR3 nucleotides read TGTGCCAGCAGCTCCTCTCCTCTAGCGGGTGACTACAATGAGCAGTTCTTC.

This chain links TRBV7-8 with TRBJ2-7; tentative D call: TRBD2 (5 bases). The CDR3 has 15 amino acids. The V gene lost 5 bases and the J gene lost 4 bases, with 18 bases spanning the gap. Germline CDR1 is SGHVS and CDR2 is FQNEAQ. CDR3 nucleotide sequence: TGTGCCAGCAGCCACCGGACCAGCGGCGGTTACGAGCAGTACTTC. This gives the protein CASSHRTSGGYEQYF.

The J gene is TRBJ2-7, the V gene TRBV28; 9 bases line up with TRBD2. The CDR3 covers 13 residues. Germline CDR1 is MDHEN and CDR2 is SYDVKM. V gave up 3 bases and J gave up 4 bases; unmatched junction bases: 1. The chain's CDR3 is CASSFAGGYEQYF. DNA of the CDR3: TGTGCCAGCAGTTTTGCGGGAGGGTACGAGCAGTACTTC.